This section outlines one T cell receptor (beta chain) sequence together with its context. Nested PCRs of around 15 and 9 cycles, two in total, were run on TCRalpha and TCRbeta cDNA. From its re-call of the 5' RACE reads, TCRdb lists each CDR3 protein once, without DNA. Its listing shows around 140,000 distinct CDR3 sequences. This record belongs to a study of monozygotic twins with inflammatory bowel disease. CDR1 is SGHKS, CDR2 YYEKEE, per germline (reference sequence). This CDR3 comprises 16 residues. Sequenced: blood. This receptor was obtained from a human donor with ulcerative colitis or Crohn's disease, or a healthy co-twin of an affected twin (not recorded which). The chain carries TRBV5-5 and TRBJ2-6. This CDR3 reads CASSLVPSSGANVLTF.